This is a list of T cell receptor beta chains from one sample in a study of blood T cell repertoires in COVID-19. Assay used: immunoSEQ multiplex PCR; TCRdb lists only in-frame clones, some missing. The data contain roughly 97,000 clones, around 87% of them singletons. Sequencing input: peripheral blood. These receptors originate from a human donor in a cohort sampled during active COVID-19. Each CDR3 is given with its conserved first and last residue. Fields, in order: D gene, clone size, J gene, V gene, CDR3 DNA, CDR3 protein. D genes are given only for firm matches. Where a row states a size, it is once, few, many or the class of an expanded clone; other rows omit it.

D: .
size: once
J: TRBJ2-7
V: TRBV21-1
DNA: TGTGCCAGCAGCAACTTGAACAATTCCTACGAGCAGTACTTC
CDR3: CASSNLNNSYEQYF

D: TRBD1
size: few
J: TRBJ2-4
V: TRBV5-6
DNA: TGTGCCAGCAGCCAACAGGGGAACATTCAGTACTTC
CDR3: CASSQQGNIQYF

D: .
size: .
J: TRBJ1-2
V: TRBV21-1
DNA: TGTGCCAGCAGCAAGAATGAGGAAAGCGGGGGTAATCGAGGGGGTGGCTACACCTTC
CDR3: CASSKNEESGGNRGGGYTF

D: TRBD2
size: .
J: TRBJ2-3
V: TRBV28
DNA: TGTGCCAGGCCAGGTAGCGGGAGGCGGAAAGATACGCAGTATTTT
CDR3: CARPGSGRRKDTQYF

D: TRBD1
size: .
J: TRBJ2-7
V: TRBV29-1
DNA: TGCAGCGTCCGAGGGACAGACTACGAGCAGTACTTC
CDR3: CSVRGTDYEQYF

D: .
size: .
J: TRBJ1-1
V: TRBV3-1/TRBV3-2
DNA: TGTGCCAGCAGCCAAGCCGGGGTCCAAACTGAAGCTTTCTTT
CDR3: CASSQAGVQTEAFF

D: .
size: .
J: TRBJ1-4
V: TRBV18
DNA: TGTGCCAGCTCTCCTGCAACTAATGAAAAACTGTTTTTT
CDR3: CASSPATNEKLFF

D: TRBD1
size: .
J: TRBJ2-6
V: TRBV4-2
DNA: TGTGCCAGCAGCCTCACAGGGGAAGGGGCCAACGTCCTGACTTTC
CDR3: CASSLTGEGANVLTF

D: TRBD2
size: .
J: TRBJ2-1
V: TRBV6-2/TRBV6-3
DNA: TGTGCCAGCAGTTACACCCTTGAGCGGGAGGGCCTGGCTAATGAGCAGTTCTTC
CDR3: CASSYTLEREGLANEQFF

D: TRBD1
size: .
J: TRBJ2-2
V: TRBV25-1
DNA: TGTGCCAGCAGTGAATTGGGGACAGGGGGCTCCGCCGGGGAGCTGTTTTTT
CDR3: CASSELGTGGSAGELFF

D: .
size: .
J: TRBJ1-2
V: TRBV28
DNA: TGTGCCAGCAGCCCCGACCGGACAGAGGATAACTATGGCTACACCTTC
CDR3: CASSPDRTEDNYGYTF

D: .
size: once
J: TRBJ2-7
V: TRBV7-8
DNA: TGTGCCAGCAGCCTGGCCGGGAGCCATGGGGAGCAGTACTTC
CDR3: CASSLAGSHGEQYF

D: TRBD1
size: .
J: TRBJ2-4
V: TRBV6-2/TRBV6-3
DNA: TGTGCCAGCAGCGTCCCGGGACAGGGGATTGGGGCCAAAAACATTCAGTACTTC
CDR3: CASSVPGQGIGAKNIQYF

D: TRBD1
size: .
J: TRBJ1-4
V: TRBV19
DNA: TGTGCCAGTAGACGACAGGGGCAAACCAATGAAAAACTGTTTTTT
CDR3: CASRRQGQTNEKLFF

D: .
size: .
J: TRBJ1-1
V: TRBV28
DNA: TGTGCCAGCAGTTTGGGGGGGAATGAAGCTTTCTTT
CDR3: CASSLGGNEAFF

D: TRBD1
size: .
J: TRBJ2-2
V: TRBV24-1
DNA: TGTGCCACCAGTGCCTCGACAGGGGTTACCGGGGAGCTGTTTTTT
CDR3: CATSASTGVTGELFF

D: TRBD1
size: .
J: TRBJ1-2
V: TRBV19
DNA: TGTGCCAGTACCCTGAACCCAGGGGGCAGGAACTATGGCTACACCTTC
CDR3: CASTLNPGGRNYGYTF

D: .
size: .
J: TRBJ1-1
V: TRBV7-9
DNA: TGTGCCAGCAGCTTAGTTGGGGGAGGCACTGAAGCTTTCTTT
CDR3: CASSLVGGGTEAFF

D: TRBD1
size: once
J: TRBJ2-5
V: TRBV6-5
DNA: TGTGCCAGCGGAAACTACAGGGGGACAGAGACCCAGTACTTC
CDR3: CASGNYRGTETQYF

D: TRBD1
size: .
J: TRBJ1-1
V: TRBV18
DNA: TGTGCCAGCTCACCATCGACAGGGGGGAACACTGAAGCTTTCTTT
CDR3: CASSPSTGGNTEAFF

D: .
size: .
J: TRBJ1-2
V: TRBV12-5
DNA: TGTGCTAGTGGTTTGCGCTCCACAGGTCGCCCGGCGGGCTACACCTTC
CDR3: CASGLRSTGRPAGYTF

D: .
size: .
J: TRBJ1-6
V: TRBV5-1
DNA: TGCGCCAGCAGCCCGGGAAATGAGGGCTCACCCCTCCACTTT
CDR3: CASSPGNEGSPLHF

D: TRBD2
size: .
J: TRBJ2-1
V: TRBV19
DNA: TGTGCCAGTAGTTCCTCCCCTGGCAGACTGACTAGCACATACAATGAGCAGTTCTTC
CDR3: CASSSSPGRLTSTYNEQFF